Listed below are T cell receptor beta chains from one sample, sequenced in a study of T cells in Graves' hyperthyroidism and ophthalmopathy. TCRdb passed the multiplex PCR reads through MiXCR, listing each CDR3 protein once. In the table there are 300,000 to 400,000 distinct CDR3 sequences, roughly 14% of which are singletons. The sample was blood. The receptors come from a woman under 40 with Graves' hyperthyroidism. The CDR3 runs from the conserved cysteine through the conserved F or W. A D gene is named only where the DNA matches it firmly. Clone size is stated in some rows and not others, as once, few, many or a class when expanded.

v_gene: TRBV10-2; abundance: many; j_gene: TRBJ1-2; d_gene: -; CDR3nt: TGCGCCAGCAGGCACCTACGGGGGGCTAACTATGGCTACACCTTC; CDR3aa: CASRHLRGANYGYTF
v_gene: TRBV30; abundance: few; j_gene: TRBJ1-3; d_gene: -; CDR3nt: TGTGCCTGGAGTGTTGGACAGATCTCTGGAAACACCATATATTTT; CDR3aa: CAWSVGQISGNTIYF
v_gene: TRBV2; abundance: -; j_gene: TRBJ2-1; d_gene: TRBD2; CDR3nt: TGTGCCAGCAGTGCTAGGGGCGGGAGGGCGAGCTCCTACAATGAGCAGTTCTTC; CDR3aa: CASSARGGRASSYNEQFF
v_gene: TRBV28; abundance: many; j_gene: TRBJ2-7; d_gene: -; CDR3nt: TGTGCCAGCTCCGAAGGCGGTCACTACGAGCAGTACTTC; CDR3aa: CASSEGGHYEQYF
v_gene: TRBV12-3/TRBV12-4; abundance: many; j_gene: TRBJ2-7; d_gene: -; CDR3nt: TGTGCCAGCAGTTTAGTGGGGGTCGAGCAGTACTTC; CDR3aa: CASSLVGVEQYF
v_gene: TRBV30; abundance: -; j_gene: TRBJ1-6; d_gene: -; CDR3nt: TGTGCCTTGTCCCCGGGGTCATCACCCCTCCACTTT; CDR3aa: CALSPGSSPLHF
v_gene: TRBV10-2; abundance: few; j_gene: TRBJ2-5; d_gene: -; CDR3nt: TGCGCCAGCAGAGGAAGCGAAGAGACCCAGTACTTC; CDR3aa: CASRGSEETQYF
v_gene: TRBV3-1; abundance: many; j_gene: TRBJ2-1; d_gene: TRBD2; CDR3nt: TGTGCCAGCAGCCAAGACGCTAGCGGGAGCTACAATGAGCAGTTCTTC; CDR3aa: CASSQDASGSYNEQFF
v_gene: TRBV7-9; abundance: -; j_gene: TRBJ1-5; d_gene: -; CDR3nt: TGTGCCAGCAGCTTGGGCAGCAGGAGCAATCAGCCCCAGCATTTT; CDR3aa: CASSLGSRSNQPQHF
v_gene: TRBV24-1; abundance: many; j_gene: TRBJ1-5; d_gene: -; CDR3nt: TGTGCCACCAGTGACCCACAGGGACGACAGCCCCAGCATTTT; CDR3aa: CATSDPQGRQPQHF
v_gene: TRBV15; abundance: -; j_gene: TRBJ1-2; d_gene: TRBD1; CDR3nt: TGTGCCACCAGTCGTGAGGGGGCGGCGGGCTACACCTTC; CDR3aa: CATSREGAAGYTF
v_gene: TRBV9; abundance: -; j_gene: TRBJ2-5; d_gene: -; CDR3nt: TGTGCCAGCAGCGTACGGGATTACCAAGAGACCCAGTACTTC; CDR3aa: CASSVRDYQETQYF
v_gene: TRBV27; abundance: many; j_gene: TRBJ1-1; d_gene: -; CDR3nt: TGTGCCAGCAGAGCTCATGCTATGAACACTGAAGCTTTCTTT; CDR3aa: CASRAHAMNTEAFF
v_gene: TRBV14; abundance: -; j_gene: TRBJ2-3; d_gene: -; CDR3nt: TGTGCCAGCTCCCCGGGTGTGGGAAGCACAGATACGCAGTATTTT; CDR3aa: CASSPGVGSTDTQYF
v_gene: TRBV28; abundance: -; j_gene: TRBJ2-1; d_gene: -; CDR3nt: TGTGCCAGCCGGAGAACGGAGTGGTTCTTC; CDR3aa: CASRRTEWFF
v_gene: TRBV20-1; abundance: -; j_gene: TRBJ2-1; d_gene: TRBD1; CDR3nt: TGCAGTGCCACCGGGACAGGGGGGGGTCACAATGAGCAGTTCTTC; CDR3aa: CSATGTGGGHNEQFF
v_gene: TRBV6-1; abundance: many; j_gene: TRBJ2-3; d_gene: -; CDR3nt: TGTGCCAGCAGTGCGGGCGGAAGCACAGATACGCAGTATTTT; CDR3aa: CASSAGGSTDTQYF
v_gene: TRBV6-1; abundance: -; j_gene: TRBJ1-2; d_gene: TRBD1; CDR3nt: TGTGCCAGCTGGAGGGGGCGATCGGACTATGGCTACACCTTC; CDR3aa: CASWRGRSDYGYTF
v_gene: TRBV6-1; abundance: few; j_gene: TRBJ2-3; d_gene: -; CDR3nt: TGTGCCAGCAGGGTTGGGACAGATACGCAGTATTTT; CDR3aa: CASRVGTDTQYF
v_gene: TRBV28; abundance: many; j_gene: TRBJ2-1; d_gene: -; CDR3nt: TGTGCCAGTTCACCGGGCCCCAATTCTCCGTACAATGAGCAGTTCTTC; CDR3aa: CASSPGPNSPYNEQFF
v_gene: TRBV28; abundance: many; j_gene: TRBJ1-5; d_gene: -; CDR3nt: TGTGCCAGCAGTCCCGTAGGTGGGGTAAATCAGCCCCAGCATTTT; CDR3aa: CASSPVGGVNQPQHF
v_gene: TRBV27; abundance: many; j_gene: TRBJ2-2; d_gene: -; CDR3nt: TGTGCCAGCAGTTTCTTTCTGGGTGTCGCCGGGGAGCTGTTTTTT; CDR3aa: CASSFFLGVAGELFF
v_gene: TRBV29-1; abundance: -; j_gene: TRBJ1-5; d_gene: -; CDR3nt: TGCAGCGTTGGGAGGGGGGCTGATCAGCCCCAGCATTTT; CDR3aa: CSVGRGADQPQHF
v_gene: TRBV28; abundance: many; j_gene: TRBJ2-7; d_gene: TRBD2; CDR3nt: TGTGCCAGCAGTCTGCCGGGACTAGCGGCTAAAGAGACCTACGAGCAGTACTTC; CDR3aa: CASSLPGLAAKETYEQYF
v_gene: TRBV18; abundance: few; j_gene: TRBJ2-3; d_gene: TRBD1; CDR3nt: TGTGCCAGCTCACCACCTTTCCGGGACAGCCCTAGCACAGATACGCAGTATTTT; CDR3aa: CASSPPFRDSPSTDTQYF
v_gene: TRBV5-5; abundance: -; j_gene: TRBJ1-5; d_gene: TRBD1; CDR3nt: TGTGCCAGCAGCTGGGACAGGGGGGGAGATAGCAATCAGCCCCAGCATTTT; CDR3aa: CASSWDRGGDSNQPQHF
v_gene: TRBV28; abundance: many; j_gene: TRBJ2-5; d_gene: TRBD2; CDR3nt: TGTGCCAGCAGTACAGCGGGAGGTCTGGAGACCCAGTACTTC; CDR3aa: CASSTAGGLETQYF
v_gene: TRBV20-1; abundance: few; j_gene: TRBJ2-2; d_gene: -; CDR3nt: TGCAGTGCTGAGGGGAGACTCCGGAACACCGGGGAGCTGTTTTTT; CDR3aa: CSAEGRLRNTGELFF
v_gene: TRBV24-1; abundance: -; j_gene: TRBJ2-7; d_gene: -; CDR3nt: TGTGCCACCAGTGACCGGTACGAGCAGTACTTC; CDR3aa: CATSDRYEQYF
v_gene: TRBV29-1; abundance: many; j_gene: TRBJ2-5; d_gene: -; CDR3nt: TGCAGCGGCCAGGGGGGGGAGACCCAGTACTTC; CDR3aa: CSGQGGETQYF
v_gene: TRBV4-2; abundance: -; j_gene: TRBJ2-1; d_gene: -; CDR3nt: TGTGCCAGCAGCCAAGATATTGGGGGGTACGGGGATGAGCAGTTCTTC; CDR3aa: CASSQDIGGYGDEQFF
v_gene: TRBV20-1; abundance: -; j_gene: TRBJ1-2; d_gene: -; CDR3nt: TGCAGTGCTAGAGATACTCGGACTCTTCCTTTGGCGAGTGGCTACACCTTC; CDR3aa: CSARDTRTLPLASGYTF
v_gene: TRBV6-1; abundance: -; j_gene: TRBJ1-1; d_gene: TRBD1; CDR3nt: TGTGCCACTCTGTCCCAGGGGGGTGCCACTGAAGCTTTCTTT; CDR3aa: CATLSQGGATEAFF
v_gene: TRBV12-3/TRBV12-4; abundance: many; j_gene: TRBJ2-2; d_gene: -; CDR3nt: TGTGCCAGCAGTTTAGTTGAGGGGCCCGGGGAGCTGTTTTTT; CDR3aa: CASSLVEGPGELFF
v_gene: TRBV2; abundance: many; j_gene: TRBJ1-1; d_gene: TRBD1; CDR3nt: TGTGCCAGCAGTGACGGTTCAGGGGGTACTGAAGCTTTCTTT; CDR3aa: CASSDGSGGTEAFF
v_gene: TRBV20-1; abundance: -; j_gene: TRBJ2-2; d_gene: -; CDR3nt: TGCAGTGCCCCCTCGGAGACCGGGGAGCTGTTTTTT; CDR3aa: CSAPSETGELFF
v_gene: TRBV27; abundance: many; j_gene: TRBJ2-3; d_gene: -; CDR3nt: TGTGCCAGCAGTTCTATCCTAGGGGGAGCAGATACGCAGTATTTT; CDR3aa: CASSSILGGADTQYF
v_gene: TRBV6-1; abundance: few; j_gene: TRBJ1-2; d_gene: -; CDR3nt: TGTGCCAGCAGGGTTTTACAGCTTAACTATGGCTACACCTTC; CDR3aa: CASRVLQLNYGYTF
v_gene: TRBV6-1; abundance: many; j_gene: TRBJ2-5; d_gene: -; CDR3nt: TGTGCCACGTACCGCCGGGACACTAGGGAGACCCAGTACTTC; CDR3aa: CATYRRDTRETQYF
v_gene: TRBV5-6; abundance: few; j_gene: TRBJ2-7; d_gene: TRBD1; CDR3nt: TGTGCCAGCAGCCGGACAGGCAACTCCTACGAGCAGTACTTC; CDR3aa: CASSRTGNSYEQYF
v_gene: TRBV7-9; abundance: many; j_gene: TRBJ2-5; d_gene: -; CDR3nt: TGTGCCAGCAGCTTAGCGGACAGCCGGGAGACCCAGTACTTC; CDR3aa: CASSLADSRETQYF
v_gene: TRBV28; abundance: many; j_gene: TRBJ2-3; d_gene: -; CDR3nt: TGTGCCAGCAGTCCGGGGGTGGCTGCCACAGATACGCAGTATTTT; CDR3aa: CASSPGVAATDTQYF
v_gene: TRBV6-2/TRBV6-3; abundance: -; j_gene: TRBJ2-3; d_gene: -; CDR3nt: TGTGCCAGCAGGCTAGCCTACTCTGGCACAGATACGCAGTATTTT; CDR3aa: CASRLAYSGTDTQYF
v_gene: TRBV3-1; abundance: many; j_gene: TRBJ2-4; d_gene: -; CDR3nt: TGTGCCAGCAGCCAAAGGGACATTCAGTACTTC; CDR3aa: CASSQRDIQYF
v_gene: TRBV7-3; abundance: many; j_gene: TRBJ2-3; d_gene: -; CDR3nt: TGTGCCAGCAGCTCCACGGGGTGGCGAGCAGATACGCAGTATTTT; CDR3aa: CASSSTGWRADTQYF
v_gene: TRBV6-5; abundance: -; j_gene: TRBJ1-1; d_gene: -; CDR3nt: TGTGCCAGCAGTTCTTTGGGAACTGAAGCTTTCTTT; CDR3aa: CASSSLGTEAFF
v_gene: TRBV11-2; abundance: few; j_gene: TRBJ2-1; d_gene: -; CDR3nt: TGTGCCAGCAGCTTAGAGTGGTCAGGCGCTCTCTTCCTAGAGCAGTTCTTC; CDR3aa: CASSLEWSGALFLEQFF
v_gene: TRBV4-2; abundance: few; j_gene: TRBJ2-7; d_gene: TRBD1; CDR3nt: TGTGCCAGCAGCCAAGAAGAGGACAGGAGCTCCTACGAGCAGTACTTC; CDR3aa: CASSQEEDRSSYEQYF
v_gene: TRBV24-1; abundance: many; j_gene: TRBJ2-2; d_gene: -; CDR3nt: TGTGCCACAGCGGGGACAAAGAACACCGGGGAGCTGTTTTTT; CDR3aa: CATAGTKNTGELFF
v_gene: TRBV7-6; abundance: few; j_gene: TRBJ2-7; d_gene: -; CDR3nt: TGTGCCAGCAGCTCACAGCCATACGAGCAGTACTTC; CDR3aa: CASSSQPYEQYF